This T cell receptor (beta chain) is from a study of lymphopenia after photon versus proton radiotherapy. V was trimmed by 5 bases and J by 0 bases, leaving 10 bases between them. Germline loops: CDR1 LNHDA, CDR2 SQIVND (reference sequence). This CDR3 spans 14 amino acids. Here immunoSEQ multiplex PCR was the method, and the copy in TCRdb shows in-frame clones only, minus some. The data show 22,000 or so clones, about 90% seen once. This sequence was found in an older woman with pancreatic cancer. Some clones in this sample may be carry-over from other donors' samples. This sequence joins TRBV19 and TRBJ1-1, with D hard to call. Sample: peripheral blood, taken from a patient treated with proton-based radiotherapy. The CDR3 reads CASSPRGLNTEAFF. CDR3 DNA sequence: TGTGCCAGTAGTCCCCGAGGGCTGAACACTGAAGCTTTCTTT. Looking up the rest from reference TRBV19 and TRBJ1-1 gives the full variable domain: DGGITQSPKYLFRKEGQNVTLSCEQNLNHDAMYWYRQDPGQGLRLIYYSQIVNDFQKGDIAEGYSVSREKKESFPLTVTSAQKNPTAFYLCASSPRGLNTEAFFGQGTRLTVV.